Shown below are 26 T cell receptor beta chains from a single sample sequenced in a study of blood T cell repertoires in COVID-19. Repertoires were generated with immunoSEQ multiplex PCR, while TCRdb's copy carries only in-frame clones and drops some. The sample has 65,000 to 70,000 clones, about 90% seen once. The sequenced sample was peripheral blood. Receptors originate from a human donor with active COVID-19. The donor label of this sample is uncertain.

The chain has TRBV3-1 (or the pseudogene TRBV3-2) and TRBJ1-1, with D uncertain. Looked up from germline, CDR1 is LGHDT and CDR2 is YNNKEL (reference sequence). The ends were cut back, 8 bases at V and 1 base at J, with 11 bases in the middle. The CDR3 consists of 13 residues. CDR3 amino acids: CASLQHQNTEAFF. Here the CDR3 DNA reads TGTGCCAGCCTGCAACACCAGAACACTGAAGCTTTCTTT.

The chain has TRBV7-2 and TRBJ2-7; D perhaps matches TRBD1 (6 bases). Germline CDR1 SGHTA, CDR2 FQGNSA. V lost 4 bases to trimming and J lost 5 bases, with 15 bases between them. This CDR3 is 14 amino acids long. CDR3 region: CASSYRTDAHEQYF. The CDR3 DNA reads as TGTGCCAGCAGCTATAGGACAGATGCCCACGAGCAGTACTTC.

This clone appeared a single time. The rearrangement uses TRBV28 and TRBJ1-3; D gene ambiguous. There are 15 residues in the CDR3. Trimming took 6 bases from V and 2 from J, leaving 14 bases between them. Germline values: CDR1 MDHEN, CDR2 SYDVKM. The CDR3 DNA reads TGTGCCAGCAGCAGAGGTTGGGTGGCTGGAAACACCATATATTTT. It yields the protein CASSRGWVAGNTIYF.

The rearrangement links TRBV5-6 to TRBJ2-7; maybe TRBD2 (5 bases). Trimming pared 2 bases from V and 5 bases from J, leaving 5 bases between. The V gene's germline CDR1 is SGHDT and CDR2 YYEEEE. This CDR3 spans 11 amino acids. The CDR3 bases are TGTGCCAGCAGCTTCGGGGACGAGCAGTACTTC. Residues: CASSFGDEQYF.

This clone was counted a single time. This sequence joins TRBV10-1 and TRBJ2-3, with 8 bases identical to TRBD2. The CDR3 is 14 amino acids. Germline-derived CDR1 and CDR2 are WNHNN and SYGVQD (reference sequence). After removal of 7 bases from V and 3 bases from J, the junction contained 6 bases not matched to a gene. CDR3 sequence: CASKPGLETDTQYF. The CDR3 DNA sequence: TGCGCCAGCAAGCCGGGACTAGAAACAGATACGCAGTATTTT.

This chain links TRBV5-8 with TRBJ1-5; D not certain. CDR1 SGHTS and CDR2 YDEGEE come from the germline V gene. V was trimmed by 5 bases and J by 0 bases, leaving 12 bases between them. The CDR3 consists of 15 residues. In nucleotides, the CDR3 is TGTGCCAGCAGAGAGGAGACGGATAGCAATCAGCCCCAGCATTTT. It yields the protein CASREETDSNQPQHF.

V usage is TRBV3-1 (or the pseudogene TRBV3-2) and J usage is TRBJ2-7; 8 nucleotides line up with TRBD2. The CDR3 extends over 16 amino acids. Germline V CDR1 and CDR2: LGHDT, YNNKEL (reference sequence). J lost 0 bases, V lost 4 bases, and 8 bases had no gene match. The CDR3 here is CASSPPRGGISYEQYF. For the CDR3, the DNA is TGTGCCAGCAGCCCTCCTCGGGGGGGGATCTCCTACGAGCAGTACTTC.

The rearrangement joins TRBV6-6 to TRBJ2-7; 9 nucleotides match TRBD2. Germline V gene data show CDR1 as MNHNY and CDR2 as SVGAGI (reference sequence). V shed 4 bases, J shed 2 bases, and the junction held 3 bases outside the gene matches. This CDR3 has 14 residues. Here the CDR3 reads CASSFGGRAYEQYF. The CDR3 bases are TGTGCCAGCAGTTTCGGCGGGAGGGCCTACGAGCAGTACTTC.

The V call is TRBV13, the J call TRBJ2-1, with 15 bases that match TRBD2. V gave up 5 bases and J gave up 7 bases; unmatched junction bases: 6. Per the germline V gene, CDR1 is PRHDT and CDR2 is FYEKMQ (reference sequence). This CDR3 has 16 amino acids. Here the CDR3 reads CASSAWTSGRGNEQFF. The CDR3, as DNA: TGTGCCAGCAGCGCCTGGACTAGCGGGAGGGGGAATGAGCAGTTCTTC.

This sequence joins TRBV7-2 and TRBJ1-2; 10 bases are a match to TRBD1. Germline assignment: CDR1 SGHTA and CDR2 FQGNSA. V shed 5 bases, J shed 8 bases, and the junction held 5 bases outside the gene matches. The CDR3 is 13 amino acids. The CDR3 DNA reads TGTGCCAGCAGCACGGGACAGGGGACCGGCTACACCTTC. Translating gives CASSTGQGTGYTF.

The CDR3, as DNA: TGTGCCAGCAATCAGGGATCCTACGAGCAGTACTTC. It encodes CASNQGSYEQYF. The chain has TRBV28 and TRBJ2-7; D might be TRBD1 (5 bases). CDR3 length equals 12 residues. The V and J ends lost 7 bases and 1 base respectively, with 8 bases between them. Per germline, CDR1 MDHEN and CDR2 SYDVKM.

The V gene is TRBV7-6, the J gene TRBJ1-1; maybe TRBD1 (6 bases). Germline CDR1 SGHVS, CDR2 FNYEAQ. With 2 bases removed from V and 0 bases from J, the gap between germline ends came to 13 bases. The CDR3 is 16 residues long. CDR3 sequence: CASSLSTGSMNTEAFF. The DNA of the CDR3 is TGTGCCAGCAGCTTATCCACAGGGTCAATGAACACTGAAGCTTTCTTT.

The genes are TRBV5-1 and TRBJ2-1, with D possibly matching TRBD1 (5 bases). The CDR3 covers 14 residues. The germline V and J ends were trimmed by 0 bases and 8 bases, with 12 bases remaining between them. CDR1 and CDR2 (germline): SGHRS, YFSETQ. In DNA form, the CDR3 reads TGCGCCAGCAGCTTGGGACAGTCAGGGTATGAGCAGTTCTTC. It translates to CASSLGQSGYEQFF.

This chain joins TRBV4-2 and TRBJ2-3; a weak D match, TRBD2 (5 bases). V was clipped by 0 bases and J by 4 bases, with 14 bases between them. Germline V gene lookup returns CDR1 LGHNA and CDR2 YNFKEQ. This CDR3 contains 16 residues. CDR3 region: CASSQEPTRDSDTQYF. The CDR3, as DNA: TGTGCCAGCAGCCAAGAGCCAACTAGAGACTCAGATACGCAGTATTTT.

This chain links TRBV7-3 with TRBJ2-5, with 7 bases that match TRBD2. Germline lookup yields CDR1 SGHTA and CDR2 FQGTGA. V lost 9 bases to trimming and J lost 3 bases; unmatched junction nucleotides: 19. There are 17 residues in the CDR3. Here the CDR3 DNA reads TGTGCCAGAGCACGAAGGTCTAGCGGATTAAGCGAAGAGACCCAGTACTTC. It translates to CARARRSSGLSEETQYF.

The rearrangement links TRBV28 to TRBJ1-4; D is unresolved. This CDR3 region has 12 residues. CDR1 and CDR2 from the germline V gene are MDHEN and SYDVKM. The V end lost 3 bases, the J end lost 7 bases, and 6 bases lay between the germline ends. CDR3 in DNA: TGTGCCAGCAGTTTCCTAGGTGAAAAACTGTTTTTT. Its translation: CASSFLGEKLFF.

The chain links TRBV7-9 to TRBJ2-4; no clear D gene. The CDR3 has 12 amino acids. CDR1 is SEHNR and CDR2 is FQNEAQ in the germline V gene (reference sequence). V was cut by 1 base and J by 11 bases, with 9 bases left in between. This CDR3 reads CASSLEYRVQYF. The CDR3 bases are TGTGCCAGCAGCTTAGAGTACCGGGTTCAGTACTTC.

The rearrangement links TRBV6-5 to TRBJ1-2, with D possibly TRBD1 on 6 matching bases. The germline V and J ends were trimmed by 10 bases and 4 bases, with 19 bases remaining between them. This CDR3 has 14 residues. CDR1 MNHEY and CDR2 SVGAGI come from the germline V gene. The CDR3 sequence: CATARGRGIYGYTF. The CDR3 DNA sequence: TGTGCCACCGCCCGGGGCAGGGGCATCTATGGCTACACCTTC.

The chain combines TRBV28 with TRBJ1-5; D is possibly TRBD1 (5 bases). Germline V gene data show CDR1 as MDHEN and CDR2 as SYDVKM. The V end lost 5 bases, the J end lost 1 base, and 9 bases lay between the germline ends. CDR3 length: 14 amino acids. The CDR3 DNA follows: TGTGCCAGCAGTGATTGGGGCAGCAATCAGCCCCAGCATTTT. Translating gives CASSDWGSNQPQHF.

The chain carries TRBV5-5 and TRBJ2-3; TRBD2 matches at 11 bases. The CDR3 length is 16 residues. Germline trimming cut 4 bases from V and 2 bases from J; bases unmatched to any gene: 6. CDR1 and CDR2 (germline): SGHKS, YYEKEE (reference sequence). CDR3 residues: CASSPGTSGFTDTQYF. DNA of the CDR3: TGTGCCAGCAGCCCGGGGACTAGCGGATTCACAGATACGCAGTATTTT.

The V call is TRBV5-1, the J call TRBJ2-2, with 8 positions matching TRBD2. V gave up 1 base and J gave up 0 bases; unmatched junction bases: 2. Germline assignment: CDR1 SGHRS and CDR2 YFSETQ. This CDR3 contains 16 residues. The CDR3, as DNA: TGCGCCAGCAGCTTGAGTAGCGGGACGAACACCGGGGAGCTGTTTTTT. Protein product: CASSLSSGTNTGELFF.

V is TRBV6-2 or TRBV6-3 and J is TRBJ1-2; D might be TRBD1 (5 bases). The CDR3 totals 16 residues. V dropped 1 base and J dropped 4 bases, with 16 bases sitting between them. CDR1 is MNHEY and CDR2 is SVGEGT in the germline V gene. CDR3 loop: CASSYYIQQDSYGYTF. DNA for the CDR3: TGTGCCAGCAGTTACTATATACAACAAGACAGCTATGGCTACACCTTC.

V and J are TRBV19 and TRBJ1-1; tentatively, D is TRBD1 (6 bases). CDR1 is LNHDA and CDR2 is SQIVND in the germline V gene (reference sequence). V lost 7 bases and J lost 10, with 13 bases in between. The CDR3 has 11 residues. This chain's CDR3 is CASIWGRRAFF. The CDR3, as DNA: TGTGCCAGTATTTGGGGGCGACGAGCTTTCTTT.

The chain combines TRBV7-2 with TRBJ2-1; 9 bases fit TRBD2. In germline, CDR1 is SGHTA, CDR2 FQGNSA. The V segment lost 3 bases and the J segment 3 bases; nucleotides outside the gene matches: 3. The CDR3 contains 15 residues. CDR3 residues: CASSFLAGNYNEQFF. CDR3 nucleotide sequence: TGTGCCAGCAGCTTCCTAGCGGGAAACTACAATGAGCAGTTCTTC.

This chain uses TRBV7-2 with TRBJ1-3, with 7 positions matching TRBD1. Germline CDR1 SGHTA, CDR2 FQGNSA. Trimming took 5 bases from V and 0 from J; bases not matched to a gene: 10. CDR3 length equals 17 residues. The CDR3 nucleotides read TGTGCCAGCAGCCCGACCGGGACAGCGAGCTCTGGAAACACCATATATTTT. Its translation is CASSPTGTASSGNTIYF.

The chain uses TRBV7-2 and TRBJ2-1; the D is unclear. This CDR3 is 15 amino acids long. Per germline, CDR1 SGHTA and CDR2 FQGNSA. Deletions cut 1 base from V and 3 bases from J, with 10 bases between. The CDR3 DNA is TGTGCCAGCAGCTTAGTTTCAGGATTCTACAATGAGCAGTTCTTC. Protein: CASSLVSGFYNEQFF.